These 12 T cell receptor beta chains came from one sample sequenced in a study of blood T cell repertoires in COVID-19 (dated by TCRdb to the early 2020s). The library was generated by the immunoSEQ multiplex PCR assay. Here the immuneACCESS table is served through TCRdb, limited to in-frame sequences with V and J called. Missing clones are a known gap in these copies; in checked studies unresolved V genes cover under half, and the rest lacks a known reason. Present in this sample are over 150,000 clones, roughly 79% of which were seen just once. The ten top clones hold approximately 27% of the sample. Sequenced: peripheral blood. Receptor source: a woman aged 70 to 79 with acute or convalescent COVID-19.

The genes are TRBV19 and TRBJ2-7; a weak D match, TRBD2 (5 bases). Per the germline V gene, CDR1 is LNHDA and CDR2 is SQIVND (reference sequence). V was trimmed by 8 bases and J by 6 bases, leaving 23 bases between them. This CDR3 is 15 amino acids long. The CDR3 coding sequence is TGTGCCAGTGGGGTCCGGGAAGATTTGGGCACCGAGCAGTACTTC. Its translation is CASGVREDLGTEQYF.

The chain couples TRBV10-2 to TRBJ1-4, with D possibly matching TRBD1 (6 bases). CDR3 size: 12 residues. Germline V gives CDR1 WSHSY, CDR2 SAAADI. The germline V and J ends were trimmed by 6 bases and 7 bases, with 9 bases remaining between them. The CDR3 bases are TGCGCCAGCAGGCAGGGGAGTGAAAAACTGTTTTTT. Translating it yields CASRQGSEKLFF.

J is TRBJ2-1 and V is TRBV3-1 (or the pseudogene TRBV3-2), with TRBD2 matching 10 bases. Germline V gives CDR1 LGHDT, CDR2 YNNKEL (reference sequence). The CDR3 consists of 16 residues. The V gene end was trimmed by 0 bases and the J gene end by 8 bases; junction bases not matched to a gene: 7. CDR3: CASSQDRLAGVDEQFF. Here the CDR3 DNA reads TGTGCCAGCAGCCAAGATCGTCTAGCGGGAGTCGATGAGCAGTTCTTC.

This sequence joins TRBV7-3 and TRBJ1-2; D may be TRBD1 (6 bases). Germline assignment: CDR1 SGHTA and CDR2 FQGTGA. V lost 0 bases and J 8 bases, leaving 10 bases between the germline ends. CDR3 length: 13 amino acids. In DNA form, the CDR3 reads TGTGCCAGCAGCTTAACGGGGGCCTTAGGCTACACCTTC. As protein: CASSLTGALGYTF.

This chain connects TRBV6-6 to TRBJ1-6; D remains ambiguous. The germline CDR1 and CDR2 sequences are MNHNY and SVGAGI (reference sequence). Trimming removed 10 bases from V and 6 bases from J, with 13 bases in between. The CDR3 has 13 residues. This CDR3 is CATSGTSNSPLHF. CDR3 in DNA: TGTGCCACCTCGGGAACCAGTAATTCACCCCTCCACTTT.

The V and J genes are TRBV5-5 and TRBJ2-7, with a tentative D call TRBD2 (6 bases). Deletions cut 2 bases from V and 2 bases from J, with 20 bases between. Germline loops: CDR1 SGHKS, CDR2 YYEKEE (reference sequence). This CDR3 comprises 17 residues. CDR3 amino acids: CASSLAWLPGRPYEQYF. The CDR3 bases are TGTGCCAGCAGCTTAGCTTGGTTGCCGGGGAGGCCCTACGAGCAGTACTTC. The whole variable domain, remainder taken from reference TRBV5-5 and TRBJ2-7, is DAGVTQSPTHLIKTRGQQVTLRCSPISGHKSVSWYQQVLGQGPQFIFQYYEKEERGRGNFPDRFSARQFPNYSSELNVNALLLGDSALYLCASSLAWLPGRPYEQYFGPGTRLTVT.

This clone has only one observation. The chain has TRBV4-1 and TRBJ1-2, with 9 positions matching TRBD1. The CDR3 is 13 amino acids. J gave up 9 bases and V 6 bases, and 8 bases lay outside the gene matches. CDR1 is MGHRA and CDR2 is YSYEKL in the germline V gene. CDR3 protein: CASRGGQGNSYTF. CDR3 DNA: TGCGCCAGCAGGGGGGGACAGGGTAATAGCTACACCTTC.

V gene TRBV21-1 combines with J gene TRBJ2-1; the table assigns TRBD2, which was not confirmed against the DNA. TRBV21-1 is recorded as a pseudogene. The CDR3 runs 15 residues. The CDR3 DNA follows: TGTGCCAGCAGTGGTCCAGCCCCATTAGCGGGAGGGAGGTTCTTC. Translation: CASSGPAPLAGGRFF.

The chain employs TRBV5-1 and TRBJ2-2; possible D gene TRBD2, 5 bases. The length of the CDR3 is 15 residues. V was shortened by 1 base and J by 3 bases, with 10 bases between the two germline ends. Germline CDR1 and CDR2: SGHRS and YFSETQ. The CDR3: CASSLIASDTGELFF. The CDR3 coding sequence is TGCGCCAGCAGCTTGATAGCGTCGGACACCGGGGAGCTGTTTTTT.

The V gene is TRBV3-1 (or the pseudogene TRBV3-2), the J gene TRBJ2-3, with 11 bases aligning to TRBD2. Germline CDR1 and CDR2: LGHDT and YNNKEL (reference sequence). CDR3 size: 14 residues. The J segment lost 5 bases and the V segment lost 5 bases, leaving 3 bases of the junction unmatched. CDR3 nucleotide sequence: TGTGCCAGCAGCTACGGGACTAGCGGAGATACGCAGTATTTT. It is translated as CASSYGTSGDTQYF.

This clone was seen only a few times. The CDR3 sequence: CASKLSGTYEQYF. CDR3 nucleotide sequence: TGTGCCAGCAAGCTATCAGGGACCTACGAGCAGTACTTC. The chain links TRBV2 to TRBJ2-7; a weak D match, TRBD1 (5 bases). CDR3 length: 13 amino acids. CDR1 and CDR2 (germline): SNHLY, FYNNEI. Trimming stripped 7 bases from V and 2 bases from J, with 12 bases between.

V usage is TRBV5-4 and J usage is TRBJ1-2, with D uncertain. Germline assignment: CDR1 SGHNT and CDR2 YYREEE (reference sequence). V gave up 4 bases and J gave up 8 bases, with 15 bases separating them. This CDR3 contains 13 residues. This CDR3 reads CASSPAGWRGYTF. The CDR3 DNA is TGTGCCAGCAGCCCGGCGGGGTGGAGGGGCTACACCTTC.